This T cell receptor (beta chain) emerged from a study of T cell repertoires in ileal Crohn's disease (dated by TCRdb to the late 2010s). A note on the overall study: The median duration of disease was 7.5 to 9.5 years, and at the time of surgery around 40% of patients were active smokers. Surgery was performed for a complication in all patients, with stricturing disease in 61% and penetrating disease in around 40%. TCR repertoire analysis was done in fewer than 75 Crohn's disease patients from a prospective multicentre cohort. About half of the patients received postoperative therapy: about a dozen received thiopurines and over 15 received anti-TNF agents. The study sequenced 171 mucosal samples from 50 to 65 patients, taken at several locations on the surgical specimen and at postoperative endoscopy. The study was conducted in parallel with a multicentre cohort built to find predictors of early endoscopic recurrence after ileocolonic resection. A Rutgeerts score higher than i0 was the definition used for endoscopic postoperative recurrence.

Beyond this particular receptor, the publication reports: Sorted CD8 T cells carried more high-frequency clones than CD4 T cells, suggesting mucosal expansions were mainly CD8. Higher high-frequency clone percentages at surgery were associated with endoscopic recurrence; all patients with clonality above 26.8% (18/57) had recurrence. A significantly higher proportion of clonal expansions was observed in active smokers at surgery than in non-smokers (roughly 24% vs 19%, p=0.02). Only a subgroup of patients, of unstated size, had their mucosal CD4 and CD8 T cells sorted and sequenced.

For commercial TCRB immunosequencing, five hundred nanograms of biopsy DNA were submitted for each sample. CDR3 regions were amplified from genomic DNA by Adaptive Biotechnology using a two-step, amplification bias-controlled multiplex PCR. The first PCR used primers for every V and J gene segment; the second PCR added barcodes and Illumina adapters. An Illumina instrument was used to sequence the CDR3 libraries. The original pipeline was this. Analysis combined the vendor-provided pipelines with custom analysis of raw data in R/Bioconductor under R version 3.3.0. Clonality, ranging from 0 to 1, was calculated as the inverse of the normalised Shannon entropy of all productive clones. High-frequency clones were defined as the share of the repertoire occupied by the top 100 clones, with only clones passing a 95% confidence test being retained. Overlap between samples was measured with the Morisita-Horn index, while repertoire diversity was measured with the Simpson index. Entries here come from immuneACCESS through TCRdb and include only in-frame sequences with V and J called. Some clones fail to appear in such tables; in the studies checked, an unresolved V gene covers under half of the shortfall, and the cause of the remainder is unknown. Clonal size and the V and J genes are those of that table, whereas D and trimming came from the DNA. The table for this sample lists around 5,000 clones; more than 65% of them were counted only once. The ten largest clones capture 10% to 15% of the sample.

From the cysteine through the phenylalanine, the CDR3 covers 14 amino acids. The DNA shown is the 42-base CDR3, in frame from base 1. The germline V and J ends show losses of 5 bases and 3 bases respectively, and no gene match explains 4 bases of the junction. Looking up the germline V gene yields CDR1 MDHEN and CDR2 SYDVKM. On this clone itself: Its antigen is still unknown. Base qualities were left out, and no much larger clone turns up one base away.

Adults with ileal or ileocolonic Crohn's disease for whom ileocolonic resection was indicated were considered eligible. Before DNA extraction, whole ileal mucosal biopsies were kept frozen at -80 degrees C. Genomic DNA was extracted from frozen whole biopsies with a TRizol-based method and quantified on a NanoDrop 2000 spectrophotometer. The TCR was taken from an adult with Crohn's disease. The rearrangement combines TRBV28 with TRBJ2-7; 10 bases in between match TRBD2. The sequencing input was ileal tissue. Read as DNA, the sequence is TGTGCCAGCAGTCAAAGCGGGAGGGGCTACGAGCAGTACTTC. It translates to CASSQSGRGYEQYF.